A selection of T cell receptor beta chains follows, all from one sample in a study of T-cell reconstitution after alpha-beta-depleted transplantation in children. TCRdb re-analysed the PCR reads in MiXCR, keeping a single row per CDR3 protein. Among around 190,000 distinct CDR3 sequences listed, under 8.5% were seen once. The sequencing here drew on PBMCs, taken before TCRalphabeta/CD19-depleted stem cell transplant. The receptors stem from a boy younger than 10 with acute lymphoblastic leukemia, due to receive a stem cell transplant. The CDR3 runs from the conserved cysteine through the conserved F or W. D genes are given only for firm matches. Clone size appears in some rows only: once, few, many, or a class for an expanded clone.

d_gene	j_gene	abundance	v_gene	CDR3nt	CDR3aa
-	TRBJ2-1	many	TRBV7-9	TGTGCCAGCAGCTCGGTCATTCTCTACAATGAGCAGTTCTTC	CASSSVILYNEQFF
-	TRBJ2-2	many	TRBV3-1	TGTGCCAGCAGCCAAGGTTCAGGACCGCCCGGGGAGCTGTTTTTT	CASSQGSGPPGELFF
TRBD2	TRBJ2-3	few	TRBV5-1	TGCGCCAGCAGAATCTCGGGGGGGCCCTCAGATACGCAGTATTTT	CASRISGGPSDTQYF
TRBD1	TRBJ1-2	many	TRBV15	TGTGCCACCAGCAGGGGGACAGGCTATGGCTACACCTTC	CATSRGTGYGYTF
-	TRBJ1-6	-	TRBV6-6	TGTGCCAGCAGTTATCAGCGGCCACCCCTCCACTTT	CASSYQRPPLHF
-	TRBJ1-2	many	TRBV28	TGTGCCACCAGGTTTGGGAGGAACTATGGCTACACCTTC	CATRFGRNYGYTF
-	TRBJ1-5	few	TRBV21-1	TGTGCCAGCAGCAAACCCCAACCGTCCGCGCGCAATCAGCCCCAGCATTTT	CASSKPQPSARNQPQHF
TRBD2	TRBJ2-1	many	TRBV7-9	TGTGCCAGCATTCTTCTCGGGGGGTGGAATGAGCAGTTCTTC	CASILLGGWNEQFF
-	TRBJ2-5	-	TRBV20-1	TGCAGTGCTAGAGATGGCAGATTCGAAGAGACCCAGTACTTC	CSARDGRFEETQYF
-	TRBJ1-3	many	TRBV15	TGTGCCACCAGCCCCCAGGGAGGCCGCAGCCACACCATATATTTT	CATSPQGGRSHTIYF
TRBD1	TRBJ2-5	-	TRBV5-6	TGTGCCAGCAGCTTGAGGCAGGGGGAAGAGTCCCAGTACTTC	CASSLRQGEESQYF
-	TRBJ1-3	few	TRBV6-2/TRBV6-3	TGTGCCAGCACCCCACCCTCTGGAAACACCATATATTTT	CASTPPSGNTIYF
-	TRBJ1-2	-	TRBV7-8	TGTGCCAGCAGCTTAGTCAGAGACTATGGCTACACCTTC	CASSLVRDYGYTF
-	TRBJ2-7	many	TRBV7-2	TGTGCCAGCAGCCCCCCACGCACGGTCTACGAGCAGTACTTC	CASSPPRTVYEQYF
-	TRBJ2-3	few	TRBV5-1	TGCGCCAGCAGCTTGGATGGGGTCAACACAGATACGCAGTATTTT	CASSLDGVNTDTQYF
-	TRBJ1-5	many	TRBV6-2/TRBV6-3	TGTGCCAGCAGACTCGTGGGAAGGCAGCCCCAGCATTTT	CASRLVGRQPQHF
-	TRBJ2-1	many	TRBV11-2	TGTGCCAGCAGCTCATCGAGGAATGAGCAGTTCTTC	CASSSSRNEQFF
TRBD2	TRBJ2-7	many	TRBV20-1	TGCAGTGCTGAGACCTATGGACTAGCGGGATACGAGCAGTACTTC	CSAETYGLAGYEQYF
-	TRBJ2-7	many	TRBV27	TGTGCCAGCAGTTTACACGGGGCGCAGAACGAGCAGTACTTC	CASSLHGAQNEQYF
-	TRBJ1-3	many	TRBV5-1	TGCGCCAGCAGCTTGAATATATTGAGAGGTTCCTCTGGAAACACCATATATTTT	CASSLNILRGSSGNTIYF
-	TRBJ2-3	few	TRBV27	TGTGCCAGCAGTTACGGAACCCTTCCCACAGATACGCAGTATTTT	CASSYGTLPTDTQYF
-	TRBJ1-1	few	TRBV7-8	TGTGCCAGCAGCTCGGTACCCGGAGACACTGAAGCTTTCTTT	CASSSVPGDTEAFF
-	TRBJ2-2	-	TRBV7-2	TGTGCCAGCAGCTCTCGGACTGTGAGCACCGGGGAGCTGTTTTTT	CASSSRTVSTGELFF
-	TRBJ1-1	few	TRBV7-2	TGTGCCAGCAGCCCGACTCGTTGGGTGGGCACTGAAGCTTTCTTT	CASSPTRWVGTEAFF
-	TRBJ2-1	few	TRBV6-1	TGTGCCAGCAGTGCCCTCGGGCAGGGGTACAATGAGCAGTTCTTC	CASSALGQGYNEQFF
-	TRBJ2-7	many	TRBV20-1	TGCAGTGCCCGGGCCCCAGACTACGAGCAGTACTTC	CSARAPDYEQYF
-	TRBJ2-2	many	TRBV10-3	TGTGCCATCACTGCAGGGGCGAACACCGGGGAGCTGTTTTTT	CAITAGANTGELFF
TRBD2	TRBJ2-1	many	TRBV2	TGTGCCAGCAGTGATCGGCGGGGGGGCCTGAATGAGCAGTTCTTC	CASSDRRGGLNEQFF
-	TRBJ2-7	many	TRBV28	TGTGCCAGCAGTTCCCCCGAAGGGTATAACTACGAGCAGTACTTC	CASSSPEGYNYEQYF
TRBD1	TRBJ2-5	many	TRBV7-2	TGTGCCAGCAGCCCGGGACAGGGGGCAGAGACCCAGTACTTC	CASSPGQGAETQYF
-	TRBJ2-1	few	TRBV15	TGTGCCACCAGGAGCCGAGGACATGAGCAGTTCTTC	CATRSRGHEQFF
-	TRBJ1-1	many	TRBV11-2	TGTGCCAGCAGCTTCCAGGGCCTGAACACTGAAGCTTTCTTT	CASSFQGLNTEAFF
-	TRBJ1-5	many	TRBV24-1	TGTGCCACTTCCATGACTCGGGATCAGCCCCAGCATTTT	CATSMTRDQPQHF
-	TRBJ1-5	-	TRBV20-1	TGCAGTGCTAGACGGACAGTACATAGCAATCAGCCCCAGCATTTT	CSARRTVHSNQPQHF
TRBD2	TRBJ2-3	-	TRBV24-1	TGTGCCACCAGTGAATTACTAGCGGGGGCAGATACGCAGTATTTT	CATSELLAGADTQYF
-	TRBJ2-7	few	TRBV27	TGTGCCAGTACATTCGCCTACCGACCCGGGGGCGAGCAGTACTTC	CASTFAYRPGGEQYF
-	TRBJ1-2	few	TRBV29-1	TGCAGCGTTGCCCCCCTTACCTCCTATGGCTACACCTTC	CSVAPLTSYGYTF
-	TRBJ1-2	few	TRBV27	TGTGCCAGCAGCCCTGCGGGGAACTATGGCTACACCTTC	CASSPAGNYGYTF
-	TRBJ2-1	few	TRBV11-3	TGTGCCAGCAGCTTAGGCTATGGCAATGAGCAGTTCTTC	CASSLGYGNEQFF
-	TRBJ1-4	-	TRBV2	TGTGCCAGCAGTGAGCAGGGAGGTCATGAAAAACTGTTTTTT	CASSEQGGHEKLFF
TRBD2	TRBJ2-7	many	TRBV5-1	TGCGCCAGCAGCTTGGAGCGGCGGGAGCTGGGAGAGCAGTACTTC	CASSLERRELGEQYF
TRBD2	TRBJ2-5	many	TRBV12-3/TRBV12-4	TGTGCCAGCAGACTAAGCGGGGGGGCCTCCGGGACCCAGTACTTC	CASRLSGGASGTQYF
-	TRBJ2-6	few	TRBV20-1	TGCAGTGCCCCAAGGGTATCTGGGGCCAACGTCCTGACTTTC	CSAPRVSGANVLTF
TRBD2	TRBJ2-1	few	TRBV4-3	TGCGCCAGCAGCCCCAGCGGGGGTGCATACAATGAGCAGTTCTTC	CASSPSGGAYNEQFF
-	TRBJ1-3	-	TRBV7-9	TGTGCCAGCAGCTTATTGGGAGACACCATATATTTT	CASSLLGDTIYF
-	TRBJ1-2	few	TRBV3-1	TGTGCCAGCAGCCAAGATCAGGGCGTGGGCCAGCAGGGCTACACCTTC	CASSQDQGVGQQGYTF
TRBD2	TRBJ2-3	few	TRBV13	TGTGCCAGCAGCTGGGGGGGGACTAGCGACACAGATACGCAGTATTTT	CASSWGGTSDTDTQYF
-	TRBJ2-6	many	TRBV28	TGTGCCAGCAGCTCCCCGGTGACAATCCCTGGGGCCAACGTCCTGACTTTC	CASSSPVTIPGANVLTF
TRBD2	TRBJ2-1	many	TRBV9	TGTGCCAGCAGCCATCGGACTAGCGGGACAGTCAATGAGCAGTTCTTC	CASSHRTSGTVNEQFF
TRBD2	TRBJ2-3	many	TRBV7-2	TGTGCCAGCAGCTCTAGCGGTAGCACAGATACGCAGTATTTT	CASSSSGSTDTQYF
-	TRBJ2-5	-	TRBV20-1	TGCAGTGCTAGATTGGGGGGCGAGGAGACCCAGTACTTC	CSARLGGEETQYF
-	TRBJ2-7	many	TRBV29-1	TGCAGCGTATCTAGGGGCTACGAGCAGTACTTC	CSVSRGYEQYF
-	TRBJ1-3	many	TRBV29-1	TGCAGCGCGCAGTCGGGAAACACCATATATTTT	CSAQSGNTIYF